The source of this T cell receptor beta chain is a study of blood T cell repertoires in COVID-19. Whole-study context: T cells, B-cell-depleted T cells, or PBMCs supplied cDNA or gDNA.

Some clones are missing from TCRdb's copy, which holds only in-frame ones; the method was immunoSEQ multiplex PCR. This table has 200,000 to 250,000 clones, roughly four fifths appearing once. CDR1 and CDR2 from the germline V gene are SQVTM and ANQGSEA. This CDR3 is 15 amino acids long. V was pared by 7 bases and J by 5 bases, with 13 bases of the junction left unmatched. Cohort placement rested on clinical history that participants reported themselves. This sequence originates from a middle-aged woman with acute COVID-19. Input material: PBMCs or T cells enriched from blood (not recorded which). The chain combines TRBV29-1 with TRBJ2-7, with TRBD1 identical over 11 bases. In DNA, the CDR3 is TGCAGCGCCCGCCGCGGGACAGGGGGACGTGACGAGCAGTACTTC. Protein: CSARRGTGGRDEQYF.